The 5 T cell receptor beta chains given below trace back to one sample, sequenced in a study of blood T cells in healthy people across ages. Using a J-beta primer mix together with a sample-barcoded 5' primer, a second PCR was run for about 6 to 12 cycles. TCRdb reprocessed the 5' RACE reads with MiXCR, giving one entry per CDR3 protein. Of hundreds of thousands of distinct CDR3 sequences listed, about 51% are singletons. The sequencing input was blood. Receptors were obtained from an elderly woman in good health.

The rearrangement links TRBV3-1 to TRBJ1-1; D not resolved. The germline V and J ends were trimmed by 3 bases and 5 bases, with 19 bases remaining between them. The CDR3 extends over 16 amino acids. The germline V gene encodes CDR1 LGHDT and CDR2 YNNKEL (reference sequence). CDR3 sequence (DNA): TGTGCCAGCAGCCACTCGGGGAGGGCGTACGGTACTGAAGCTTTCTTT. Translated, it gives CASSHSGRAYGTEAFF. The complete variable domain, with remaining parts taken from reference TRBV3-1 and TRBJ1-1, reads DTAVSQTPKYLVTQMGNDKSIKCEQNLGHDTMYWYKQDSKKFLKIMFSYNNKELIINETVPNRFSPKSPDKAHLNLHINSLELGDSAVYFCASSHSGRAYGTEAFFGQGTRLTVV.

This clonotype was seen many times. The chain joins TRBV7-3 to TRBJ2-1, with 12 bases matching TRBD2. The ends lost 5 bases at V and 9 bases at J; junction bases unmatched: 11. Germline CDR1 reads SGHTA; CDR2 reads FQGTGA. There are 16 residues in the CDR3. CDR3 in DNA: TGTGCCAGCAGCCCGCGACTAGCGGGAGTCGCAGCTGAGCAGTTCTTC. Translating it yields CASSPRLAGVAAEQFF.

This chain links TRBV6-6 with TRBJ1-1; a weak D match, TRBD1 (5 bases). The ends were cut back, 2 bases at V and 5 bases at J, with 18 bases in the middle. Per the germline V gene, CDR1 is MNHNY and CDR2 is SVGAGI (reference sequence). The CDR3 length is 16 residues. The CDR3 loop reads CASSYVRAPGSTEAFF. CDR3 in DNA: TGTGCCAGCAGTTACGTCAGGGCCCCGGGAAGTACTGAAGCTTTCTTT.

This clonotype has a count of ten or more. The chain links TRBV7-9 to TRBJ2-7, with D tentatively TRBD2 (6 bases). Trimming stripped 4 bases from V and 6 bases from J, with 19 bases between. Germline V gene data show CDR1 as SEHNR and CDR2 as FQNEAQ (reference sequence). This CDR3 is built from 15 residues. CDR3 amino acids: CASSSFEGGWSEQYF. In DNA form, the CDR3 reads TGTGCCAGCAGCTCTTTTGAAGGAGGGTGGAGCGAGCAGTACTTC.

The table lists this clonotype with many counts. This chain links TRBV28 with TRBJ2-3, with 9 positions matching TRBD2. J gave up 4 bases and V 0 bases, and 5 bases lay outside the gene matches. The germline V gene encodes CDR1 MDHEN and CDR2 SYDVKM. The CDR3 contains 16 residues. The CDR3 DNA is TGTGCCAGCAGTTTATGGGGCGGGGGGGCTTCAGATACGCAGTATTTT. It is translated as CASSLWGGGASDTQYF.